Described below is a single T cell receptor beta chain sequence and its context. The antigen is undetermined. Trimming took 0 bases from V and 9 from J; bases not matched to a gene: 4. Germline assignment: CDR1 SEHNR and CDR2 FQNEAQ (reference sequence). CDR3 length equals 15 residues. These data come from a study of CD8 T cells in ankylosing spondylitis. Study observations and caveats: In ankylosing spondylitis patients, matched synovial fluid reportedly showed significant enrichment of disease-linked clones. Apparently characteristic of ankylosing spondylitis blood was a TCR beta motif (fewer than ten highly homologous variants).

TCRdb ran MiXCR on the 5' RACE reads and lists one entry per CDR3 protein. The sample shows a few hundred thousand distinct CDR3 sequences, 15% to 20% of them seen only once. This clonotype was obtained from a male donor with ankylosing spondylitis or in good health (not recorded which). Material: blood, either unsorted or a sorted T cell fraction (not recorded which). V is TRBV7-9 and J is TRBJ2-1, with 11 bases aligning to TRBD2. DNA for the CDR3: TGTGCCAGCAGCTTAGCGACGGGACTAGCGGTTGAGCAGTTCTTC. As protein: CASSLATGLAVEQFF.